A selection of T cell receptor beta chains follows, all from one sample in a study of CD8 T cells in Susac syndrome. Each CDR3 protein is one row after TCRdb ran MiXCR on the immunoSEQ multiplex PCR reads. The sample has about 140,000 distinct CDR3 sequences, 94% seen once; the top ten hold 0.25% to 0.3%. Source material: CD8+ T cells from PBMCs. The receptor source for this set is a human donor in good health. The CDR3 runs from the conserved cysteine through the conserved F or W.

j_call v_call cdr3_aa
TRBJ2-7 TRBV7-3 CASSLAGGIDEQYF
TRBJ2-3 TRBV9 CASSGALSTDTQYF
TRBJ2-7 TRBV2 CASSEVLAGFSYEQYF
TRBJ2-4 TRBV3-1 CASSQMALGQGKSQDRNIQYF
TRBJ2-3 TRBV20-1 CSARITGGETDTQYF
TRBJ2-1 TRBV27 CASSSQREGLGQFF
TRBJ2-1 TRBV12-3/TRBV12-4 CASIDGKAYNEQFF
TRBJ1-1 TRBV5-6 CASGEGWANTEAFF
TRBJ2-1 TRBV4-3 CASSSGLAGVYNEQFF
TRBJ2-7 TRBV30 CAWSAPLAAEQYF
TRBJ1-1 TRBV15 CATSSSLGTEAFF
TRBJ2-1 TRBV7-9 CASSLGLASYNEQFF
TRBJ2-5 TRBV27 CASSHGSTYGETQYF
TRBJ1-1 TRBV9 CASNPGGGTEAFF
TRBJ2-1 TRBV29-1 CSVGLAYEQFF
TRBJ2-1 TRBV13 CASSRTGTSGTLWRNEQFF
TRBJ2-5 TRBV7-8 CASSLYPIPDTHQETQYF
TRBJ2-7 TRBV5-1 CASSLPLAGGPEEQYF
TRBJ1-2 TRBV29-1 CSVGQEAIFF
TRBJ2-3 TRBV29-1 CSVPMIRTDTQYF
TRBJ2-7 TRBV27 CASSLSLLTGRLF
TRBJ2-3 TRBV12-3/TRBV12-4 CASSFLSLDVQYF
TRBJ2-3 TRBV7-6 CASSLWDPDSDTQYF
TRBJ2-7 TRBV7-9 CASSFPLAAEQYF
TRBJ2-1 TRBV7-8 CASSLVGILNEQFF
TRBJ1-2 TRBV19 CASSGTDSIYGYTF
TRBJ1-2 TRBV7-8 CASSNLDGDYGYTF
TRBJ2-1 TRBV9 CASSGLAGENEQFF
TRBJ2-1 TRBV6-5 CASTRSGRADEQFF
TRBJ1-1 TRBV30 CAWDTGANTEAFF
TRBJ2-7 TRBV20-1 CSARDYLAVTYEQYF
TRBJ2-1 TRBV5-6 CASSLAMEYEQFF
TRBJ2-5 TRBV4-3 CASSQVRQGLETQYF
TRBJ1-2 TRBV20-1 CSASSEGNWYGYTF
TRBJ2-5 TRBV27 CASSLTGPQETQYF
TRBJ2-5 TRBV7-6 CASSPQEGETQYF
TRBJ2-7 TRBV20-1 CSASRLSRTYEQYF
TRBJ2-7 TRBV9 CASSLGADTIYEQYF
TRBJ1-1 TRBV30 CAGQTGGRGTEAFF
TRBJ2-1 TRBV2 CASSDLRYNEQFF
TRBJ2-5 TRBV7-9 CASSWPGQETQYF